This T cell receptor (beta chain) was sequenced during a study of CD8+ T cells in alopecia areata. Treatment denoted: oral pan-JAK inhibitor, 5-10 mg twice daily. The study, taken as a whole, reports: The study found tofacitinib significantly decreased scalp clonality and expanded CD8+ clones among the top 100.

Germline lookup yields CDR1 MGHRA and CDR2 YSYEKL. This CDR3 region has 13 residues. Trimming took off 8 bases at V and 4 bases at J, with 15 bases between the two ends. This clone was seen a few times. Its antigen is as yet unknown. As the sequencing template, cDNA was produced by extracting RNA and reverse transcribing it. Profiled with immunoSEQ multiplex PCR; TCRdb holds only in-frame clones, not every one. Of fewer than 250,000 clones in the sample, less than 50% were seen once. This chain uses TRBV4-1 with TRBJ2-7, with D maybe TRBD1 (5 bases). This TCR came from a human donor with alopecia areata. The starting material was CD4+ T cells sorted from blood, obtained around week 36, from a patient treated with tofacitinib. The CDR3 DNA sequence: TGCGCCAGCTCTGCCCGGACACAATACGAGCAGTACTTC. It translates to CASSARTQYEQYF.